These T cell receptor beta chains were read from a single sample in a study of cytomegalovirus exposure and HLA in healthy donors. The table came from immunoSEQ multiplex PCR; TCRdb's copy has only in-frame clones and leaves some out. The data hold some 200,000 clones, with about 90% observed a single time. Material: PBMCs. The receptor set was obtained from a girl under three years old in good health and CMV-seronegative. The CDR3 runs from the conserved cysteine through the conserved F or W. Fields, in order: D gene, CDR3 length, clone size, J gene, V gene, CDR3 DNA, CDR3 protein. D genes are given only for firm matches. Some rows mark clone size as missing; the rest say once, few, many or name a class of expanded clone.

>.|15|.|TRBJ2-7|TRBV9
TGTGCCAGCAGCGCCCATACAGGTACCGCTAACGAGCAGTACTTC
CASSAHTGTANEQYF
>TRBD1|15|once|TRBJ2-2|TRBV27
TGTGCCAGCAGTCCCCGGGACAGGTGGTTCGGGGAGCTGTTTTTT
CASSPRDRWFGELFF
>TRBD1|14|.|TRBJ2-2|TRBV27
TGTGCCAGCAGGCAGGGGGCGTACACCGGGGAGCTGTTTTTT
CASRQGAYTGELFF
>.|15|.|TRBJ2-3|TRBV7-6
TGTGCCAGCAGCCCGACGCCGGAGAGCACAGATACGCAGTATTTT
CASSPTPESTDTQYF
>TRBD1|14|.|TRBJ1-1|TRBV6-1
TGTGCCAGCAGCAGTTGGGACAGAAACACTGAAGCTTTCTTT
CASSSWDRNTEAFF
>TRBD1|13|few|TRBJ2-1|TRBV27
TGTGCCAGCAGGAGGACAGGGCGCAATGAGCAGTTCTTC
CASRRTGRNEQFF
>TRBD1|16|.|TRBJ1-2|TRBV9
TGTGCCAGCAGCGTGTTCCCGGGACAGGGGGCCGGTGGCTACACCTTC
CASSVFPGQGAGGYTF
>.|12|once|TRBJ2-1|TRBV7-2
TGTGCCAGCAGCTGGGCTTACAATGAGCAGTTCTTC
CASSWAYNEQFF
>TRBD2|15|.|TRBJ2-2|TRBV5-1
TGCGCCAGCAGCCGGGCTAGCGGAAACACCGGGGAGCTGTTTTTT
CASSRASGNTGELFF
>TRBD1|15|.|TRBJ1-2|TRBV5-1
TGCGCCAGCAGCTCAACTTCCGGGACAGACTATGGCTACACCTTC
CASSSTSGTDYGYTF
>TRBD1|18|.|TRBJ1-5|TRBV19
TGTGCCAGTAGTATATACGGGACAGGTAGATATAGCAATCAGCCCCAGCATTTT
CASSIYGTGRYSNQPQHF
>.|16|few|TRBJ1-1|TRBV7-3
TGTGCCAGCAGCTTAAGAAGAACAGGTTCGGGCACTGAAGCTTTCTTT
CASSLRRTGSGTEAFF
>.|15|once|TRBJ2-6|TRBV6-1
TGTGCCAGCAGTTTCCACAGGGTTGGGGCCAACGTCCTGACTTTC
CASSFHRVGANVLTF
>.|16|few|TRBJ2-4|TRBV28
TGTGCCAGCAGGCCCCCCCGGGAGCGGTCGACGGACATTCAGTACTTC
CASRPPRERSTDIQYF
>TRBD1|14|.|TRBJ2-1|TRBV10-3
TGTGCCGCAAAATCAGGGGGTAACTACAATGAGCAGTTCTTC
CAAKSGGNYNEQFF
>TRBD2|14|.|TRBJ2-1|TRBV27
TGTGCCAGCCGTATGAAGCGGGAGAGCAATGAGCAGTTCTTC
CASRMKRESNEQFF
>.|12|.|TRBJ2-7|TRBV19
TGTGCCAGTAGGGGCGTCTCCTACGAGCAGTACTTC
CASRGVSYEQYF
>.|13|.|TRBJ2-1|TRBV9
TGTGCCAGCAGCTTACAGGGTTGGGATGAGCAGTTCTTC
CASSLQGWDEQFF
>.|12|.|TRBJ2-2|TRBV10-3
TGTGCCATCAGCGGGGAGAACGGGGAGCTGTTTTTT
CAISGENGELFF
>.|13|.|TRBJ2-1|TRBV4-3
TGCGCCAGCAGCCAAGAGCTGGCCAATGAGCAGTTCTTC
CASSQELANEQFF
>.|18|once|TRBJ2-7|TRBV11-2
TGTGCCAGCAGCGCCTGGTCGACGTTAGGTAGAGGCTCCTACGAGCAGTACTTC
CASSAWSTLGRGSYEQYF
>.|12|.|TRBJ1-1|TRBV2
TGTGCCAGCACGGGAGGGTCCACTGAAGCTTTCTTT
CASTGGSTEAFF